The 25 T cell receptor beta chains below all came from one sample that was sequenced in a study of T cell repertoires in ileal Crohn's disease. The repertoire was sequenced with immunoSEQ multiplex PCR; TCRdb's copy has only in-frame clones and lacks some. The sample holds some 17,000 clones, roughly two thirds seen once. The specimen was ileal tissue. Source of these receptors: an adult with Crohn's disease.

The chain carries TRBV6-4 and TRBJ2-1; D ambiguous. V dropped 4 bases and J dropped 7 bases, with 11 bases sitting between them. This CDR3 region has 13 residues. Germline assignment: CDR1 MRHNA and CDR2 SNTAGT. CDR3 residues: CASSAHPFNEQFF. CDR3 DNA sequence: TGTGCCAGCAGTGCACACCCCTTTAATGAGCAGTTCTTC.

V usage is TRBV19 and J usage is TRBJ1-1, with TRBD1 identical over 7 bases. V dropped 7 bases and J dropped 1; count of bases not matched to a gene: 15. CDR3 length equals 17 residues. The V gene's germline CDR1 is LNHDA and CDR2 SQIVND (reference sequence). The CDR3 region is CASIPIGTAERNTEAFF. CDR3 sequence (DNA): TGTGCCAGTATTCCCATCGGGACAGCCGAGAGGAACACTGAAGCTTTCTTT. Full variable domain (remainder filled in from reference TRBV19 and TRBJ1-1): DGGITQSPKYLFRKEGQNVTLSCEQNLNHDAMYWYRQDPGQGLRLIYYSQIVNDFQKGDIAEGYSVSREKKESFPLTVTSAQKNPTAFYLCASIPIGTAERNTEAFFGQGTRLTVV.

DNA for the CDR3: TGCGCCAGCAGTGAAGGGACAGGGATCACTGAAGCTTTCTTT. It translates to CASSEGTGITEAFF. V gene TRBV10-1 combines with J gene TRBJ1-1; 9 nucleotides match TRBD1. The CDR3 runs 14 residues. CDR1 and CDR2 from the germline V gene are WNHNN and SYGVQD (reference sequence). Germline trimming cut 3 bases from V and 4 bases from J; bases unmatched to any gene: 3.

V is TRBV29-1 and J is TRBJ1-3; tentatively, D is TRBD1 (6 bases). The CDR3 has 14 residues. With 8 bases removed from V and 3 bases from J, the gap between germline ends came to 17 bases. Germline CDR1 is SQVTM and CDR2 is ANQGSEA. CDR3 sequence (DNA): TGCAGCATAAACGATGGGGGCTATGGAAACACCATATATTTT. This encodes CSINDGGYGNTIYF.

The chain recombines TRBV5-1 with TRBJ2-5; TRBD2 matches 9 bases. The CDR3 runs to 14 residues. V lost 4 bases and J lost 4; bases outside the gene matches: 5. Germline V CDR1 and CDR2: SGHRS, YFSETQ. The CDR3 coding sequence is TGCGCCAGCAGCCTCCTACTAGCGGGAGAGACCCAGTACTTC. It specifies CASSLLLAGETQYF.

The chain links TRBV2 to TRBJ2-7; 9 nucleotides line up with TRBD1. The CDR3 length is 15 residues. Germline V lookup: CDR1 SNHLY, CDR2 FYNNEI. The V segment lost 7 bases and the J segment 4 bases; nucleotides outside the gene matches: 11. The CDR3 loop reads CASTEGDRVGYEQYF. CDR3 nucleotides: TGTGCCAGCACCGAGGGGGACAGGGTGGGGTACGAGCAGTACTTC.

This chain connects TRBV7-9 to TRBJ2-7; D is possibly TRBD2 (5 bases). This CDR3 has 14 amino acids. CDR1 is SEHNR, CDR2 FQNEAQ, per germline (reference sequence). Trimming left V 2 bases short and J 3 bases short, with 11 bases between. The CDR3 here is CASSLSSAHYEQYF. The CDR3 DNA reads TGTGCCAGCAGCTTAAGTAGCGCTCACTACGAGCAGTACTTC.

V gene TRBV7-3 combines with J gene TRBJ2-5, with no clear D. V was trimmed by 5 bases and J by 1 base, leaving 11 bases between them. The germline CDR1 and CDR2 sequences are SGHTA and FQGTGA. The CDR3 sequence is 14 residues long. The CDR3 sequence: CASSPTRSQETQYF. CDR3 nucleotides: TGTGCCAGCAGCCCCACTCGATCCCAAGAGACCCAGTACTTC.

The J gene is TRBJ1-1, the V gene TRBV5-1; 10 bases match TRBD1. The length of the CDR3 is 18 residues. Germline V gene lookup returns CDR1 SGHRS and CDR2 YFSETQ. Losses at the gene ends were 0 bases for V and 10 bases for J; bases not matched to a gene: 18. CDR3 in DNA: TGCGCCAGCAGCTTGGGGGACAGGGGTAAAAAAACGAAACGGGCAGCTTTCTTT. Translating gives CASSLGDRGKKTKRAAFF.

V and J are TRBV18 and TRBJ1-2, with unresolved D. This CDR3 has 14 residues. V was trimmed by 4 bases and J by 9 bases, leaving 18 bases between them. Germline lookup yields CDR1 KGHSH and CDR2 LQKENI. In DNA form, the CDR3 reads TGTGCCAGCTCACGTCGAGAGGGCGAACTAAGCTACACCTTC. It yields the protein CASSRREGELSYTF. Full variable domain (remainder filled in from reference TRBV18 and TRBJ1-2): NAGVMQNPRHLVRRRGQEARLRCSPMKGHSHVYWYRQLPEEGLKFMVYLQKENIIDESGMPKERFSAEFPKEGPSILRIQQVVRGDSAAYFCASSRREGELSYTFGSGTRLTVV.

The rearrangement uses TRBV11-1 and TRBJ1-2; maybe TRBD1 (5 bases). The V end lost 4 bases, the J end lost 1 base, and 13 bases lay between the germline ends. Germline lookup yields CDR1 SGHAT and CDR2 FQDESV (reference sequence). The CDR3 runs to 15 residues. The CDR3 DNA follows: TGTGCCAGCAGCTCCGAGACAGCATATAACTATGGCTACACCTTC. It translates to CASSSETAYNYGYTF.

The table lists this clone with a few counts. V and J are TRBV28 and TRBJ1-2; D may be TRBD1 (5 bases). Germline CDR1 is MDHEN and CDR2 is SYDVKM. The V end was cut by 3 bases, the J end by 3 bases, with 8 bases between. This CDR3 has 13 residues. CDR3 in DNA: TGTGCCAGCAGTTTCGACAGTCACTATGGCTACACCTTC. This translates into CASSFDSHYGYTF.

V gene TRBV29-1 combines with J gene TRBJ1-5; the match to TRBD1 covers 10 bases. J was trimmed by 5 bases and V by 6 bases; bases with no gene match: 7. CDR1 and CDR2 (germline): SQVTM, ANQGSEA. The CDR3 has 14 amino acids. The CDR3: CSVATGGLYQPQHF. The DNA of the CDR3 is TGCAGCGTAGCGACAGGGGGCCTGTATCAGCCCCAGCATTTT.

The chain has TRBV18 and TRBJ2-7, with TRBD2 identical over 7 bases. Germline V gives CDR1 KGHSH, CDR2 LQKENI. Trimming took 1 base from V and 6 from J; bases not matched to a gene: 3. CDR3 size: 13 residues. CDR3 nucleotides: TGTGCCAGCTCACCACGAGGGGAGGGCGAGCAGTACTTC. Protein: CASSPRGEGEQYF. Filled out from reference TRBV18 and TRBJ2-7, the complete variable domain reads NAGVMQNPRHLVRRRGQEARLRCSPMKGHSHVYWYRQLPEEGLKFMVYLQKENIIDESGMPKERFSAEFPKEGPSILRIQQVVRGDSAAYFCASSPRGEGEQYFGPGTRLTVT.

As DNA, the CDR3 is TGTGCCAGTACCGGACTAGCGGGAGCAGATACGCAGTATTTT. Protein: CASTGLAGADTQYF. This chain joins TRBV19 and TRBJ2-3, with 13 bases aligning to TRBD2. Germline V gene sequence: CDR1 LNHDA, CDR2 SQIVND (reference sequence). The CDR3 is made up of 14 amino acids. V shed 7 bases and J 4 bases; nucleotides not matched to a gene: 2. Variable domain in full (rest from reference TRBV19 and TRBJ2-3): DGGITQSPKYLFRKEGQNVTLSCEQNLNHDAMYWYRQDPGQGLRLIYYSQIVNDFQKGDIAEGYSVSREKKESFPLTVTSAQKNPTAFYLCASTGLAGADTQYFGPGTRLTVL.

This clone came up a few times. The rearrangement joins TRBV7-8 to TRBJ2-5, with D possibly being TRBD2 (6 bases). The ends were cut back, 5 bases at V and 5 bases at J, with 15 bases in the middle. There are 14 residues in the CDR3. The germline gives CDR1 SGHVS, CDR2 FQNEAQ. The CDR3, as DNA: TGTGCCAGCAGCCAACTTGAAGGGAGGGAGACCCAGTACTTC. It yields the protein CASSQLEGRETQYF. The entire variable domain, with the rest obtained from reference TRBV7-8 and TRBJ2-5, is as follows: GAGVSQSPRYKVAKRGQDVALRCDPISGHVSLFWYQQALGQGPEFLTYFQNEAQLDKSGLPSDRFFAERPEGSVSTLKIQRTQQEDSAVYLCASSQLEGRETQYFGPGTRLLVL.

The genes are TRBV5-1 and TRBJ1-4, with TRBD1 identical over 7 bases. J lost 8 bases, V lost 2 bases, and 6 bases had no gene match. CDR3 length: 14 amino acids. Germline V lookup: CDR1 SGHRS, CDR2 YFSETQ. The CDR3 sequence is CASSFGQEGEKLFF. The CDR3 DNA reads TGCGCCAGCAGCTTTGGACAGGAAGGGGAAAAACTGTTTTTT.

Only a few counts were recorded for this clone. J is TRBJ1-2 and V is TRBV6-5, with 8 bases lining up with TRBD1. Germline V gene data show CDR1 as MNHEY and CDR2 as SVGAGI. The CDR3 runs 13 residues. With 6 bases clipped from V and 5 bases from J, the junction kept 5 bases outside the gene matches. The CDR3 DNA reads TGTGCCAGCAGGTGGACAGGGTCTTATGGCTACACCTTC. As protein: CASRWTGSYGYTF.

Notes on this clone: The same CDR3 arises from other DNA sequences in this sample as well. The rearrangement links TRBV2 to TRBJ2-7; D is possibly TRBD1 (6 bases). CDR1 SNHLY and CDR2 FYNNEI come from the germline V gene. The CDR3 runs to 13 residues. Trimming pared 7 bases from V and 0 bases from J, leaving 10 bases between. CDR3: CASNGGPSYEQYF. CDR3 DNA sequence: TGTGCCAGCAATGGGGGCCCCTCCTACGAGCAGTACTTC. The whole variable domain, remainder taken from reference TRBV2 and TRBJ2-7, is EPEVTQTPSHQVTQMGQEVILRCVPISNHLYFYWYRQILGQKVEFLVSFYNNEISEKSEIFDDQFSVERPDGSNFTLKIRSTKLEDSAMYFCASNGGPSYEQYFGPGTRLTVT.

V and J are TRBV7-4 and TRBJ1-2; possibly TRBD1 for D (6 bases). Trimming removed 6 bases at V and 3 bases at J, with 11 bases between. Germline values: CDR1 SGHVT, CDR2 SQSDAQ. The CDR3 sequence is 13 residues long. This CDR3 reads CASRSKGDYGYTF. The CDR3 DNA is TGTGCCAGCAGATCCAAGGGGGACTATGGCTACACCTTC.

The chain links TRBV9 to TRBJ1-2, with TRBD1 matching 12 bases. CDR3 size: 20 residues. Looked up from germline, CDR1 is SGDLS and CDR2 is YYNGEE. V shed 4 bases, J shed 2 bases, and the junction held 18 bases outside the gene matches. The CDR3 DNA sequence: TGTGCCAGCAGCTCTCGGGACAGGGGGCGAACTGGTGGATCGAACTATGGCTACACCTTC. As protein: CASSSRDRGRTGGSNYGYTF.

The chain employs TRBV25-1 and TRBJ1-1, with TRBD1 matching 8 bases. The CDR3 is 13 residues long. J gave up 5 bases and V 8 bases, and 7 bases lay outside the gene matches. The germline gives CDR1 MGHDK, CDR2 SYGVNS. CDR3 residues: CASRGQGNTEAFF. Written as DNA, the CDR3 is TGTGCCAGCCGCGGACAGGGTAATACTGAAGCTTTCTTT.

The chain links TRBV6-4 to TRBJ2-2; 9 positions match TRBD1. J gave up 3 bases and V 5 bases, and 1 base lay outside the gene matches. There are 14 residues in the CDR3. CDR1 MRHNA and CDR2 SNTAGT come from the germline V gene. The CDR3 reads CASSRQGDTGELFF. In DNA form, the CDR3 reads TGTGCCAGCAGTAGACAGGGGGACACCGGGGAGCTGTTTTTT.

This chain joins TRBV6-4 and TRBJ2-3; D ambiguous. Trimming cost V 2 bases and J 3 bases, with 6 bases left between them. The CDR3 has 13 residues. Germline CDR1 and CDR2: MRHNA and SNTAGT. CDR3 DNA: TGTGCCAGCAGTGACGGAGTGACAGATACGCAGTATTTT. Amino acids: CASSDGVTDTQYF.

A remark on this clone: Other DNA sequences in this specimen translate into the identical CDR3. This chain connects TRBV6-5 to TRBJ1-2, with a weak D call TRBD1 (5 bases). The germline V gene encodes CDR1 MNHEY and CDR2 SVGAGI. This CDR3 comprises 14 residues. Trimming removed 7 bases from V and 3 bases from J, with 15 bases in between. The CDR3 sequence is CASTPGGFYYGYTF. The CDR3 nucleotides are TGTGCCAGCACCCCTGGGGGGTTCTACTATGGCTACACCTTC.